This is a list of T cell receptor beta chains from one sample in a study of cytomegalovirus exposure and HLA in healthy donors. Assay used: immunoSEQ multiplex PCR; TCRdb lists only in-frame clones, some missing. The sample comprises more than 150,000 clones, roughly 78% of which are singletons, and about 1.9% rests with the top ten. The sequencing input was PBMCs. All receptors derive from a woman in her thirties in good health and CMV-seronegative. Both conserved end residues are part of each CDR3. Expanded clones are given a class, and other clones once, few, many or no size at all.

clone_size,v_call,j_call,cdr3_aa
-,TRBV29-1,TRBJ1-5,CSVLQDSNQPQHF
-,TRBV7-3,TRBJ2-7,CASSPRLAGASYEQYF
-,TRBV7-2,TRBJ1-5,CASSFFLGGGNQPQHF
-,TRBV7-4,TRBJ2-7,CASSLGPGQDYEQYF
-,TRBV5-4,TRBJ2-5,CASYPGGTSETQYF
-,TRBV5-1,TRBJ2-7,CASSALREFSYEQYF
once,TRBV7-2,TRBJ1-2,CASSSPGQGALRYGYTF
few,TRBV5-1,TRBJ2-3,CASSFGGGPSDTQYF
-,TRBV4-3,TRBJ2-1,CASSQDRRLAGYNEQFF
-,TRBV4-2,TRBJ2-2,CASSQRVLAGGFTGELFF
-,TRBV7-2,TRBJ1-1,CASSGQTGIGTEAFF
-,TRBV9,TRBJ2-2,CASSVGGQGTGELFF
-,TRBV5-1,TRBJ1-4,CASSLTATNEKLFF
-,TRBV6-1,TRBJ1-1,CASSEGGLLPRMNTEAFF
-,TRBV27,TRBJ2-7,CASSLSELGYEQYF
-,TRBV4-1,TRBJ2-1,CASSQVSPHNEQFF
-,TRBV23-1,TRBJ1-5,CASSQTGTGDRKPQHF
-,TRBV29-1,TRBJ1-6,CSDPRRELGSPLHF
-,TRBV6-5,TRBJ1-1,CASNQDREGAEAFF
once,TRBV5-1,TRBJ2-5,CASSLRIAGGPEETQYF
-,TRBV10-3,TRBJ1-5,CAISRSGTENQPQHF
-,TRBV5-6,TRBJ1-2,CASSESGTSQYGYTF
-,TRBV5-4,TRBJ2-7,CASSSQGSYEQYF
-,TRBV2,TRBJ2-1,CASSGTGEGYNEQFF
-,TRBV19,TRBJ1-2,CASSPGDNSFYGYTF